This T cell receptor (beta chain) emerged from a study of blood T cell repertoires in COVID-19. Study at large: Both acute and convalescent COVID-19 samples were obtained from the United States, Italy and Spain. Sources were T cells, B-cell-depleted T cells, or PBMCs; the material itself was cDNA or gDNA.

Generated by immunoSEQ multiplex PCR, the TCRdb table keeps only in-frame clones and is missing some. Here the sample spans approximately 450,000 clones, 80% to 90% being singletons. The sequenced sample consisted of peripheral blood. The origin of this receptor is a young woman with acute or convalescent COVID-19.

The CDR3 bases are TGTGCCAGCAGCGGCCGGGACAGGGGAATGTACGAGCAGTACTTC. This sequence encodes CASSGRDRGMYEQYF. V usage is TRBV3-1 (or the pseudogene TRBV3-2) and J usage is TRBJ2-7; 10 bases are shared with TRBD1. The CDR3 runs 15 residues. The V and J ends lost 5 bases and 4 bases, in that order; junction bases with no gene match: 8. Per germline, CDR1 LGHDT and CDR2 YNNKEL (reference sequence).